A selection of T cell receptor beta chains follows, all from one sample in a study of spatial heterogeneity in lung cancer. TCRdb re-derived calls from the 5' RACE reads in MiXCR, one entry per CDR3 protein. The data contain thousands of distinct CDR3 sequences, approximately 20% of them singletons. The material was lung tumor tissue, obtained at surgery. The receptors shown here come from a female donor with early-stage non-small cell lung cancer. CDR3s include the opening cysteine and the closing phenylalanine or tryptophan. D genes are given only for firm matches. A row's size may be missing; if present it is once, few, many or a size class.

j_call v_call d_call clone_size cdr3_aa cdr3_nt
TRBJ1-6 TRBV6-6 TRBD1 . CASSSPPGQGGLGNSPLHF TGTGCCAGCAGTTCCCCGCCGGGACAGGGAGGTCTCGGTAATTCACCCCTCCACTTT
TRBJ1-1 TRBV12-3/TRBV12-4 . few CASSWIGNTEAFF TGTGCCAGCAGTTGGATCGGGAACACTGAAGCTTTCTTT
TRBJ2-7 TRBV28 TRBD1 . CASSLLGTGQSEQYF TGTGCCAGCAGTTTACTCGGGACAGGGCAGAGCGAGCAGTACTTC
TRBJ2-7 TRBV18 . few CASSPFPSYEQYF TGTGCCAGCTCACCTTTCCCCTCCTACGAGCAGTACTTC
TRBJ2-3 TRBV7-2 . few CAGSVETDTQYF TGTGCCGGTTCAGTGGAGACGGATACGCAGTATTTT
TRBJ1-1 TRBV7-2 TRBD1 . CASSLYRDSTEAFF TGTGCCAGCAGCTTATACCGGGACAGCACTGAAGCTTTCTTT
TRBJ1-4 TRBV29-1 . medium-sized CSVEERGDGEKLFF TGCAGCGTTGAAGAAAGAGGGGACGGCGAAAAACTGTTTTTT
TRBJ2-1 TRBV7-9 TRBD1 medium-sized CASTGQGVNEQFF TGTGCCAGCACGGGACAGGGGGTCAATGAGCAGTTCTTC
TRBJ1-5 TRBV12-3/TRBV12-4 . once CASGFSNQPQHF TGTGCCAGCGGATTCAGCAATCAGCCCCAGCATTTT
TRBJ1-2 TRBV7-9 . . CASSLASWTGNYYGYTF TGTGCCAGCAGCCTAGCATCATGGACGGGAAACTATTATGGCTACACCTTC
TRBJ2-5 TRBV5-1 TRBD1 few CASNSGQGKTQYF TGCGCCAGCAACTCAGGACAGGGGAAGACCCAGTACTTC
TRBJ2-4 TRBV20-1 . . CSARDPRAKNIQYF TGCAGTGCTAGAGATCCGCGGGCCAAAAACATTCAGTACTTC
TRBJ2-7 TRBV3-1 . few CASSHTYEQYF TGTGCCAGCAGCCACACCTACGAGCAGTACTTC
TRBJ2-7 TRBV12-3/TRBV12-4 TRBD1 . CASSYQGAGRYEQYF TGTGCCAGCAGTTACCAGGGGGCGGGCCGCTACGAGCAGTACTTC
TRBJ1-1 TRBV28 . . CAIDGDTEAFF TGTGCCATCGACGGGGACACTGAAGCTTTCTTT
TRBJ2-7 TRBV19 . medium-sized CASRPGHLPWDEQYF TGTGCCAGTAGGCCGGGACACCTTCCCTGGGACGAGCAGTACTTC
TRBJ2-3 TRBV6-5 . few CASSSLAGARTDTQYF TGTGCCAGCAGTTCCCTGGCGGGGGCCCGCACAGATACGCAGTATTTT
TRBJ1-2 TRBV6-6 . few CAGLGQGANYGYTF TGTGCCGGGCTGGGGCAGGGTGCTAACTATGGCTACACCTTC
TRBJ1-4 TRBV3-1 TRBD1 few CASSLDRVEKLFF TGTGCCAGCAGCCTGGACAGGGTTGAAAAACTGTTTTTT
TRBJ2-1 TRBV29-1 TRBD2 . CSVQAGGKYNEQFF TGCAGCGTCCAAGCGGGGGGGAAATACAATGAGCAGTTCTTC
TRBJ1-1 TRBV28 TRBD1 medium-sized CASSLGTGGTEAFF TGTGCCAGCAGCCTTGGGACAGGAGGGACTGAAGCTTTCTTT
TRBJ2-1 TRBV21-1 . . CASSKGPRFSYNEQFF TGTGCCAGCAGCAAAGGCCCCCGGTTCTCCTACAATGAGCAGTTCTTC
TRBJ2-2 TRBV9 . . CASSVAGLTGELFF TGTGCCAGCAGCGTAGCTGGACTCACCGGGGAGCTGTTTTTT
TRBJ2-7 TRBV20-1 TRBD1 few CSARDRDRAPGEQYF TGCAGTGCTAGAGATCGGGACAGGGCCCCTGGCGAGCAGTACTTC
TRBJ1-6 TRBV7-6 . few CASSLRQASSYNSPLHF TGTGCCAGCAGCCTCAGACAGGCTAGCTCCTATAATTCACCCCTCCACTTT
TRBJ2-3 TRBV28 TRBD2 . CASSQRGGWTDTQYF TGTGCCAGCAGCCAGCGGGGGGGTTGGACAGATACGCAGTATTTT
TRBJ2-1 TRBV29-1 TRBD1 . CSVTDRGVPYEQFF TGCAGCGTCACGGACAGGGGGGTGCCCTATGAGCAGTTCTTC
TRBJ2-7 TRBV29-1 . few CSVVSLGVGEQYF TGCAGCGTTGTAAGTCTGGGTGTTGGCGAGCAGTACTTC
TRBJ2-7 TRBV28 . . CASSLFPSPHYEQYF TGTGCCAGCAGTTTATTCCCCTCCCCACATTACGAGCAGTACTTC
TRBJ1-5 TRBV2 . . CASSRNRVDQPQHF TGTGCCAGCAGTAGAAACAGGGTGGATCAGCCCCAGCATTTT
TRBJ2-7 TRBV6-6 . few CASSSQGVTYEQYF TGTGCCAGCAGTTCCCAGGGAGTAACCTACGAGCAGTACTTC
TRBJ2-2 TRBV12-3/TRBV12-4 TRBD1 . CASSPLDRENTGELFF TGTGCCAGCAGTCCCCTAGACAGGGAGAACACCGGGGAGCTGTTTTTT
TRBJ1-1 TRBV7-9 . few CASSSGVRLRDTEAFF TGTGCCAGCAGCTCAGGGGTACGGTTGAGAGACACTGAAGCTTTCTTT
TRBJ2-3 TRBV5-4 . . CASSSMGGRPSTDTQYF TGTGCCAGCAGCTCAATGGGGGGTAGGCCTTCCACAGATACGCAGTATTTT
TRBJ1-6 TRBV5-1 . medium-sized CASSLEGSYNSPLHF TGCGCCAGCAGCTTGGAGGGTTCCTATAATTCACCCCTCCACTTT
TRBJ2-5 TRBV6-5 . . CASSGDSETQYF TGTGCCAGCAGTGGGGACTCGGAGACCCAGTACTTC
TRBJ2-3 TRBV18 . . CASSLDDTDTQYF TGTGCCAGCTCCCTTGATGACACAGATACGCAGTATTTT
TRBJ2-3 TRBV27 . . CASSPMWEATTDTQYF TGTGCCAGCAGTCCGATGTGGGAAGCGACAACAGATACGCAGTATTTT
TRBJ2-1 TRBV29-1 . . CSVGPGRGLFSSYDEQFF TGCAGCGTTGGCCCCGGCAGGGGACTTTTTTCCTCCTATGATGAGCAGTTCTTC
TRBJ2-3 TRBV12-3/TRBV12-4 . large CASSLVPWGARSTDTQYF TGTGCCAGCAGCTTAGTCCCGTGGGGGGCGCGGAGCACAGATACGCAGTATTTT
TRBJ2-3 TRBV13 TRBD2 few CASSTLAGYFTDTQYF TGTGCCAGCAGCACCTTAGCGGGGTACTTCACAGATACGCAGTATTTT
TRBJ1-6 TRBV6-1 . . CASSIETGINSPLHF TGTGCCAGCAGTATAGAAACAGGGATTAATTCACCCCTCCACTTT
TRBJ2-3 TRBV9 . few CASSVDRLGGDTQYF TGTGCCAGCAGCGTAGACAGGCTTGGTGGAGATACGCAGTATTTT
TRBJ1-4 TRBV9 TRBD1 medium-sized CASSLPTGGNEKLFF TGTGCCAGCAGCTTACCGACAGGGGGAAATGAAAAACTGTTTTTT
TRBJ1-2 TRBV7-9 TRBD1 . CASSRRQGLNYGYTF TGTGCCAGCAGCCGTCGACAGGGATTGAACTATGGCTACACCTTC
TRBJ2-1 TRBV10-3 TRBD1 . CAITPTGNEQFF TGTGCCATCACCCCGACAGGGAATGAGCAGTTCTTC
TRBJ1-4 TRBV28 . medium-sized CASSLEGTNEKLFF TGTGCCAGCAGTTTAGAGGGGACGAATGAAAAACTGTTTTTT